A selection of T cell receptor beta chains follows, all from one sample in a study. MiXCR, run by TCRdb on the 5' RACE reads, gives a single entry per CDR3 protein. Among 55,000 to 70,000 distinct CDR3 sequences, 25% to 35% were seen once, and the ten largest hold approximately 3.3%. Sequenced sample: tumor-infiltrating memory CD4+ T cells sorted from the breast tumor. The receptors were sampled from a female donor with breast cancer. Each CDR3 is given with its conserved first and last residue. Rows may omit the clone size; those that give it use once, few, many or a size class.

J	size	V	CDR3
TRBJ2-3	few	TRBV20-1	CSVGGSTGTDTQYF
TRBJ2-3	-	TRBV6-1	CASSDEGIATDTQYF
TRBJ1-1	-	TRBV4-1	CASSQARAGTEAFF
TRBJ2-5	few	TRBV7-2	CASSSGLAGGRETQYF
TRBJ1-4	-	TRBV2	CASSGARAEKLFF
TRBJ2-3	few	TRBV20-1	CSARDFANSGTDTQYF
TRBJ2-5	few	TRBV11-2	CASSLGAGTAQETQYF
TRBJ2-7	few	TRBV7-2	CASSLRDRGYEQYF
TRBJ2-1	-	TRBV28	CASSLGVDKQFF
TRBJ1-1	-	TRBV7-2	CARSPQRAGRGTEAFF
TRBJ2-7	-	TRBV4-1	CASSPVGAGRSYEQYF
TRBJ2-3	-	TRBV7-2	CASSLAGQPTDTQYF
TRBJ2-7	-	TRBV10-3	CAISVRGQGINEQYF
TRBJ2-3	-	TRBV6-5	CASSKATGDTQYF
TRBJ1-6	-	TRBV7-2	CANSHYLDRALHF
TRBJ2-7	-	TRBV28	CASNRGMGGTTVEQYF
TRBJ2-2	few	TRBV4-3	CASSQDLSGGNTGELFF
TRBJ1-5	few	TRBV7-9	CASSFGLDQPQHF
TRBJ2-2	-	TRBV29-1	CSVSGLANTGELFF
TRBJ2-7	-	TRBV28	CASSSPGDGSYEQYF
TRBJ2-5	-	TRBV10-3	CAIRQGQETQYF
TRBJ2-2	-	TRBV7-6	CAGTGAVNTGELFF
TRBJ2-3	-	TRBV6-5	CASSLYREDTQYF
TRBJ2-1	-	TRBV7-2	CASSSQVDEQFF
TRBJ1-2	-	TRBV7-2	CASSLMRSVEGYGYTF
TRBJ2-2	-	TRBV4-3	CASSQGHRAGELFF
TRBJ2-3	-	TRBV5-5	CASTLRDTQYF
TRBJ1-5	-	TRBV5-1	CASSLDGYSNQPQHF
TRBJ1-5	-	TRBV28	CASSFKTGHSNQPQHF
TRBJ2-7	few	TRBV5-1	CASSFQSGQYEQYF
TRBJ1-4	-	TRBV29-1	CSVGQRGNEKLFF
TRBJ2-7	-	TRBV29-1	CSVRVGGRSYEQYF
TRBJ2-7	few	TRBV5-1	CASSPGLTPYEQYF
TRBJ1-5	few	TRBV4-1	CASSQLIGSNQPQHF
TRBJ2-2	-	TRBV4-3	CASSQGYGNTGKLFF
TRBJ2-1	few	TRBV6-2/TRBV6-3	CATYSVQQFF
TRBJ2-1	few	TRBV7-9	CASSPDGTGYKQFF
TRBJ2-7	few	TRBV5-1	CASRRETYEQYF
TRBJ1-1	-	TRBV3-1	CASSQERGGLNTEAFF
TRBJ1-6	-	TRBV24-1	CATSARQTNSPLHF
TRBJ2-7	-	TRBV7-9	CASSLVSGRKYF
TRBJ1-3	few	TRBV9	CASSSEGAGAGNTIYF
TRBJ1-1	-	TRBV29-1	CSAGRNLDTEAFF
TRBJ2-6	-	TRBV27	CATYSGANVLTF
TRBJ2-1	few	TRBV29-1	CSVVDVGGEQFF
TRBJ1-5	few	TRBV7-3	CASSLSGTGPQHF
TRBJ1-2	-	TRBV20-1	CSARGAGYGYTF
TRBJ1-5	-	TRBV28	CASSLWGGSHQPQHF
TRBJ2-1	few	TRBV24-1	CATKSNSYNEQFF
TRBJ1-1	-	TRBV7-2	CASSTRVWGNGTVGTEAFF
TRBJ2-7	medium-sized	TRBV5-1	CASSFTVPTEEQYF
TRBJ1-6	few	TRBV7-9	CASSSEAQNSPLHF
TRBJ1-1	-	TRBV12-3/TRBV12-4	CASSLGRLGTGWTEAFF
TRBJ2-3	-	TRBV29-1	CSVEAGGGTDTQYF